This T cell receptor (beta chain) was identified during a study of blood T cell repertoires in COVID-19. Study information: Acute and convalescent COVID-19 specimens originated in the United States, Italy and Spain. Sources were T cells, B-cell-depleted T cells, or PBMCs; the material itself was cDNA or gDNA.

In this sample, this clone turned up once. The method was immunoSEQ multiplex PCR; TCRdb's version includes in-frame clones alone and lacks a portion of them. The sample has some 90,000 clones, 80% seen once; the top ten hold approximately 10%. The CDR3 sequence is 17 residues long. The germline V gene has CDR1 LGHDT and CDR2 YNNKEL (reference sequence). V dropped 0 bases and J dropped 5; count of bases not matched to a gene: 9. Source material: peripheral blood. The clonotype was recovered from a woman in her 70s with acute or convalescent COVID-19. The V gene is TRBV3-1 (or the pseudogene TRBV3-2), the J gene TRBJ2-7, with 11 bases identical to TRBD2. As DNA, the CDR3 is TGTGCCAGCAGCCAAGATATTCGTCCTAGCGGGAGGAACGAGCAGTACTTC. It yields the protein CASSQDIRPSGRNEQYF.